This T cell receptor (beta chain) was found in a study of T cell repertoires in cytomegalovirus infection. This clonotype has a count of ten or more. Using its own MiXCR run on the reads, TCRdb lists one record per CDR3 protein. Here the sample spans around 260,000 distinct CDR3 sequences, approximately 9% being singletons. Sequences were obtained from PBMCs. The receptor comes from a human donor in good health (CMV status not recorded). Some clones in this sample may be carry-over from other donors' samples.

As DNA, the CDR3 is TGTGCCAGCAGCTCTACCGGGACAGGGTCCAAGGAGTACTTC. Amino acids: CASSSTGTGSKEYF. V is TRBV7-8 and J is TRBJ2-7, with 9 bases identical to TRBD1. This CDR3 spans 14 amino acids. Looked up from germline, CDR1 is SGHVS and CDR2 is FQNEAQ. V lost 4 bases and J lost 11; bases outside the gene matches: 12.